Presented here are 28 T cell receptor beta chains from one specimen sequenced in a study of blood T cell repertoires in COVID-19. The method was immunoSEQ multiplex PCR; TCRdb's version includes in-frame clones alone and lacks a portion of them. The sample includes 85,000 to 90,000 clones, more than 75% of them seen just once. The source material was peripheral blood. All receptors come from a human donor in a cohort sampled during active COVID-19.

V and J are TRBV12-5 and TRBJ1-2, with D perhaps TRBD1 (5 bases). CDR1 and CDR2 (germline): LGHNT, FRNRAP. Deletions cut 4 bases from V and 4 bases from J, with 16 bases between. The CDR3 has 15 amino acids. Here the CDR3 reads CASGWGVSLSYGYTF. The CDR3 DNA sequence: TGTGCTAGTGGTTGGGGGGTCTCACTTAGCTATGGCTACACCTTC.

This rearrangement joins TRBV24-1 to TRBJ2-3, with TRBD2 as a possible D gene (5 bases). Germline CDR1 is KGHDR and CDR2 is SFDVKD. The CDR3 has 13 residues. V gave up 3 bases and J gave up 5 bases, with 8 bases separating them. The CDR3 region is CATSDVGGDTQYF. Written as DNA, the CDR3 is TGTGCCACCAGTGATGTTGGAGGAGATACGCAGTATTTT.

This clone came up once. The chain has TRBV19 and TRBJ2-1; D perhaps matches TRBD1 (6 bases). Deletions cut 7 bases from V and 13 bases from J, with 20 bases between. Germline lookup yields CDR1 LNHDA and CDR2 SQIVND (reference sequence). The CDR3 length is 13 residues. The CDR3 DNA sequence: TGTGCCAGTACTATCACGACAGGTTCCGAACAGTTCTTC. Protein sequence: CASTITTGSEQFF.

This clone was detected only once. The chain links TRBV2 to TRBJ1-1, with 7 bases identical to TRBD1. The CDR3 sequence is 12 residues long. With 9 bases clipped from V and 2 bases from J, the junction kept 3 bases outside the gene matches. CDR1 and CDR2 (germline): SNHLY, FYNNEI. DNA of the CDR3: TGTGCCAGAAACAGGGGTAACACTGAAGCTTTCTTT. Encoded protein: CARNRGNTEAFF.

CDR3 region: CATSDVTGRGDTGELFF. Here the CDR3 DNA reads TGTGCCACCAGTGATGTAACAGGGAGAGGGGACACCGGGGAGCTGTTTTTT. The V call is TRBV24-1, the J call TRBJ2-2; D perhaps matches TRBD1 (6 bases). The germline V gene has CDR1 KGHDR and CDR2 SFDVKD. Trimming left V 3 bases short and J 3 bases short, with 16 bases between. This CDR3 comprises 17 residues.

The chain is built from TRBV3-1 (or the pseudogene TRBV3-2) and TRBJ1-5; D is undetermined. The germline V gene has CDR1 LGHDT and CDR2 YNNKEL (reference sequence). V was cut by 0 bases and J by 3 bases, with 24 bases left in between. This CDR3 contains 20 residues. CDR3 amino acids: CASSQEKRWQRMDHNQPQHF. In DNA form, the CDR3 reads TGTGCCAGCAGCCAAGAAAAGAGGTGGCAGCGGATGGACCACAATCAGCCCCAGCATTTT.

The chain joins TRBV19 to TRBJ2-5; 7 positions agree with TRBD2. V dropped 5 bases and J dropped 2; count of bases not matched to a gene: 11. The CDR3 runs to 16 residues. The germline CDR1 and CDR2 sequences are LNHDA and SQIVND (reference sequence). The CDR3 sequence: CASSHRDYLLQETQYF. Here the CDR3 DNA reads TGTGCCAGTAGTCACCGGGACTACCTATTACAAGAGACCCAGTACTTC.

The gene calls are TRBV19 and TRBJ2-5, with 11 bases identical to TRBD1. The CDR3 totals 15 residues. Germline CDR1 is LNHDA and CDR2 is SQIVND (reference sequence). V lost 4 bases and J lost 5; bases outside the gene matches: 6. The CDR3 sequence: CASSTGQGAEETQYF. DNA for the CDR3: TGTGCCAGTAGTACCGGACAGGGGGCCGAGGAGACCCAGTACTTC. Using reference TRBV19 and TRBJ2-5 for the parts outside the CDR3, the full variable domain is DGGITQSPKYLFRKEGQNVTLSCEQNLNHDAMYWYRQDPGQGLRLIYYSQIVNDFQKGDIAEGYSVSREKKESFPLTVTSAQKNPTAFYLCASSTGQGAEETQYFGPGTRLLVL.

Turning to this clone: This sample includes further DNA sequences coding for the same CDR3. The rearrangement joins TRBV7-2 to TRBJ2-7; tentatively, D is TRBD1 (6 bases). Looked up from germline, CDR1 is SGHTA and CDR2 is FQGNSA. Between the trimmed V and J ends, which lost 5 bases and 4 bases, there was a span of 9 bases. This CDR3 comprises 12 residues. The CDR3: CASSLQGYEQYF. The CDR3 DNA is TGTGCCAGCAGCCTACAGGGATACGAGCAGTACTTC.

The CDR3 reads CASSLDGFSSPLHF. For the CDR3, the DNA is TGTGCCAGCAGTTTAGATGGCTTCAGTTCACCCCTCCACTTT. The V gene is TRBV28, the J gene TRBJ1-6; D is ambiguous. The germline gives CDR1 MDHEN, CDR2 SYDVKM. CDR3 size: 14 residues. V was trimmed by 2 bases and J by 9 bases, leaving 11 bases between them. Variable domain in full (rest from reference TRBV28 and TRBJ1-6): DVKVTQSSRYLVKRTGEKVFLECVQDMDHENMFWYRQDPGLGLRLIYFSYDVKMKEKGDIPEGYSVSREKKERFSLILESASTNQTSMYLCASSLDGFSSPLHFGNGTRLTVT.

The J gene is TRBJ2-7, the V gene TRBV6-6, with D possibly matching TRBD2 (5 bases). Trimming took off 5 bases at V and 0 bases at J, with 11 bases between the two ends. The length of the CDR3 is 14 residues. Germline loops: CDR1 MNHNY, CDR2 SVGAGI (reference sequence). CDR3 bases: TGTGCCAGCAGTCCTGGACTGCACTCCTACGAGCAGTACTTC. Its translation: CASSPGLHSYEQYF.

The chain recombines TRBV25-1 with TRBJ2-3; TRBD1 aligns across 8 bases. Germline CDR1 reads MGHDK; CDR2 reads SYGVNS. This CDR3 is 16 amino acids long. The trim removed 4 bases at V and 6 bases at J, leaving 12 bases unmatched. For the CDR3, the DNA is TGTGCCAGCAGTGTAAGCAGGGGGCGGCGGCACGATACGCAGTATTTT. It specifies CASSVSRGRRHDTQYF.

This chain uses TRBV28 with TRBJ1-1, with D tentatively TRBD1 (5 bases). Germline V gives CDR1 MDHEN, CDR2 SYDVKM. With 10 bases removed from V and 1 base from J, the gap between germline ends came to 10 bases. The CDR3 spans 12 residues. The CDR3 DNA reads TGTGCCATCCAGGGAGGGAACACTGAAGCTTTCTTT. This codes for CAIQGGNTEAFF.

The chain links TRBV7-8 to TRBJ2-3; D perhaps matches TRBD2 (6 bases). Germline-derived CDR1 and CDR2 are SGHVS and FQNEAQ. The length of the CDR3 is 14 residues. The ends were cut back, 3 bases at V and 0 bases at J, with 7 bases in the middle. The CDR3 DNA sequence: TGTGCCAGCAGCTTTGGGACTAGCACAGATACGCAGTATTTT. This codes for CASSFGTSTDTQYF.

V and J are TRBV11-1 and TRBJ2-3, with TRBD2 matching 8 bases. Germline V gene sequence: CDR1 SGHAT, CDR2 FQDESV (reference sequence). V gave up 1 base and J gave up 9 bases; unmatched junction bases: 0. There are 12 residues in the CDR3. The CDR3 reads CASSLGGGTQYF. The CDR3 DNA follows: TGTGCCAGCAGCTTAGGCGGGGGGACGCAGTATTTT.

The chain is built from TRBV2 and TRBJ2-2, with TRBD1 as a possible D gene (5 bases). The CDR3 loop spans 13 amino acids. V was clipped by 5 bases and J by 4 bases, with 8 bases between them. Germline lookup yields CDR1 SNHLY and CDR2 FYNNEI. CDR3 protein: CASSYRSTGELFF. The CDR3 DNA is TGTGCCAGCAGTTACAGGTCCACCGGGGAGCTGTTTTTT.

The J gene is TRBJ1-1, the V gene TRBV5-4; D is ambiguous. CDR1 is SGHNT and CDR2 is YYREEE in the germline V gene (reference sequence). Trimming took 0 bases from V and 0 from J, leaving 9 bases between them. The CDR3 has 15 amino acids. This CDR3 reads CASSLAASVNTEAFF. CDR3 nucleotides: TGTGCCAGCAGCTTGGCGGCCAGCGTGAACACTGAAGCTTTCTTT.

The chain combines TRBV4-3 with TRBJ1-1, with D tentatively TRBD1 (6 bases). Trimming took 0 bases from V and 10 from J, leaving 15 bases between them. The CDR3 runs 14 residues. Germline CDR1 is LGHNA and CDR2 is YSLEER. In nucleotides, the CDR3 is TGCGCCAGCAGCCAAGATCTTGGGGGCGAGAGAGCTTTCTTT. It yields the protein CASSQDLGGERAFF.

The chain joins TRBV11-2 to TRBJ2-7; 10 bases map to TRBD2. Looked up from germline, CDR1 is SGHAT and CDR2 is FQNNGV. V lost 5 bases and J lost 12; bases outside the gene matches: 10. There are 13 residues in the CDR3. CDR3 bases: TGTGCCAGCAGCCCTAGCGGGAGCCCGGGCCGGTACTTC. The encoded protein is CASSPSGSPGRYF.

J is TRBJ2-3 and V is TRBV29-1, with 8 bases aligning to TRBD2. CDR1 is SQVTM and CDR2 is ANQGSEA in the germline V gene. CDR3 length: 16 amino acids. V was clipped by 1 base and J by 1 base; unmatched bases: 7. In nucleotides, the CDR3 is TGCAGCGTTGAAGTCACGACTAGCGCCCGCACAGATACGCAGTATTTT. Residues: CSVEVTTSARTDTQYF.

The genes are TRBV5-1 and TRBJ1-1; D ambiguous. The CDR3 length is 12 residues. V was shortened by 4 bases and J by 9 bases, with 13 bases between the two germline ends. Germline CDR1 reads SGHRS; CDR2 reads YFSETQ. CDR3 DNA: TGCGCCAGCAGCATGGACGGGGAGAAAGCTTTCTTT. Translation gives CASSMDGEKAFF.

The chain uses TRBV4-3 and TRBJ2-1; D might be TRBD2 (6 bases). Germline V gives CDR1 LGHNA, CDR2 YSLEER. The CDR3 covers 15 residues. Trimming stripped 0 bases from V and 12 bases from J, with 18 bases between. In DNA form, the CDR3 reads TGCGCCAGCAGCCAAGATCTCGCGGCGGAGGGTGGGCAGTTCTTC. Its protein product is CASSQDLAAEGGQFF.

The rearrangement links TRBV5-1 to TRBJ2-3; 9 nucleotides line up with TRBD2. Per the germline V gene, CDR1 is SGHRS and CDR2 is YFSETQ. V shed 5 bases and J 6 bases; nucleotides not matched to a gene: 7. The CDR3 has 14 amino acids. The CDR3 spells CASRPGTSPDTQYF. The CDR3 DNA reads TGCGCCAGCAGACCTGGGACTAGCCCCGATACGCAGTATTTT.

The chain has TRBV6-5 and TRBJ2-7; D is unresolved. The CDR3 runs 13 residues. V lost 0 bases and J lost 3, with 6 bases in between. CDR1 MNHEY and CDR2 SVGAGI come from the germline V gene. The CDR3 sequence is CASSYSGSYEQYF. In DNA form, the CDR3 reads TGTGCCAGCAGTTACTCTGGCAGCTACGAGCAGTACTTC.

This rearrangement joins TRBV4-1 to TRBJ1-1, with D perhaps matching TRBD1 (6 bases). V lost 3 bases to trimming and J lost 0 bases, with 17 bases between them. Germline V gene lookup returns CDR1 MGHRA and CDR2 YSYEKL. The CDR3 is 17 amino acids. CDR3 DNA: TGCGCCAGCAGCCAGGGAGGGGGGGTCATCATGAACACTGAAGCTTTCTTT. It yields the protein CASSQGGGVIMNTEAFF.

The chain carries TRBV11-2 and TRBJ2-1, with TRBD2 identical over 13 bases. Germline loops: CDR1 SGHAT, CDR2 FQNNGV. The CDR3 consists of 14 residues. The trim removed 5 bases at V and 8 bases at J, leaving 3 bases unmatched. CDR3 sequence reads: CASSNGLAGDEQFF. The CDR3 DNA follows: TGTGCCAGCAGCAATGGACTAGCGGGAGATGAGCAGTTCTTC.

The chain couples TRBV21-1 to TRBJ2-7; no check of the table's D call, TRBD1, against the DNA was made. TRBV21-1 is listed as a pseudogene. The CDR3 loop spans 18 amino acids. For the CDR3, the DNA is TGTGCCAGCAGCAAATTACGAAGGGGACAGCTAAGCTCCTACGAGCAGTACTTC. Amino acids: CASSKLRRGQLSSYEQYF.

The rearrangement links TRBV6-5 to TRBJ1-3; 10 nucleotides agree with TRBD1. V shed 11 bases, J shed 0 bases, and the junction held 7 bases outside the gene matches. This CDR3 has 15 residues. CDR1 and CDR2 from the germline V gene are MNHEY and SVGAGI. The chain's CDR3 is CAGRDRGVSGNTIYF. In DNA form, the CDR3 reads TGTGCCGGACGGGACAGGGGCGTCTCTGGAAACACCATATATTTT.